This T cell receptor beta chain stems from a study of spatial heterogeneity in lung cancer. Across the whole study: The authors sequenced available follow-up PBMC samples, taken a median of around two years after resection. Sequences of the beta chain were consistently detected in greater numbers than alpha-chain sequences.

The table lists this clonotype with a few counts. Its specificity is unknown. V gave up 3 bases and J gave up 6 bases; unmatched junction bases: 8. The CDR3 extends over 15 amino acids. The germline CDR1 and CDR2 sequences are SNHLY and FYNNEI. Regarding the study as a whole: Circulating ubiquitous expanded tumor TCRs were observed more frequently at resection than at follow-up.

Every TCR cDNA molecule carried a tag that served as a unique molecular identifier. TCRdb analysed the 5' RACE reads with MiXCR anew, one entry per CDR3 protein. The data contain around 110,000 distinct CDR3 sequences, 10% to 15% of them singletons. Stated time point: blood at routine non-recurrence follow-up after resection. Unsorted whole RNA from tumor, nontumor lung or frozen PBMC underwent sequencing. The sample was PBMCs, taken at follow-up. This chain joins TRBV2 and TRBJ2-7, with TRBD2 matching over 10 bases. The receptor was derived from a male donor with early-stage non-small cell lung cancer. The CDR3 region is CASSDLSGGALEQYF. The CDR3 nucleotides read TGTGCCAGCAGTGACTTAAGCGGGGGGGCGCTCGAGCAGTACTTC. Together with reference TRBV2 and TRBJ2-7, the CDR3 gives the full variable domain: EPEVTQTPSHQVTQMGQEVILRCVPISNHLYFYWYRQILGQKVEFLVSFYNNEISEKSEIFDDQFSVERPDGSNFTLKIRSTKLEDSAMYFCASSDLSGGALEQYFGPGTRLTVT.